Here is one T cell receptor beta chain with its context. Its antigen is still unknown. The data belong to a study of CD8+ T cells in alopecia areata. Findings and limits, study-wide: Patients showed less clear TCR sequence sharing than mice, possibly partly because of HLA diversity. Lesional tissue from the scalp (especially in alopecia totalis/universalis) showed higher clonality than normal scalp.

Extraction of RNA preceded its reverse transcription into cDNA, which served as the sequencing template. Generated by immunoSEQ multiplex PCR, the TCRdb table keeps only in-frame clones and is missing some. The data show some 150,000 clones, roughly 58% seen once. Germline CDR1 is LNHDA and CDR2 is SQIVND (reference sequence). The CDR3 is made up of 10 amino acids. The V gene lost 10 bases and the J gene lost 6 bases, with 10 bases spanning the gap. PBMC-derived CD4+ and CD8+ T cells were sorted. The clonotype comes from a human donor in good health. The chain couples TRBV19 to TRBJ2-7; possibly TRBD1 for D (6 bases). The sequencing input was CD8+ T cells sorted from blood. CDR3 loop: CATRGGEQYF. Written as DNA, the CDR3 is TGTGCCACCAGGGGCGGCGAGCAGTACTTC. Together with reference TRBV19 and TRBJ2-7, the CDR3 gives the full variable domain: DGGITQSPKYLFRKEGQNVTLSCEQNLNHDAMYWYRQDPGQGLRLIYYSQIVNDFQKGDIAEGYSVSREKKESFPLTVTSAQKNPTAFYLCATRGGEQYFGPGTRLTVT.